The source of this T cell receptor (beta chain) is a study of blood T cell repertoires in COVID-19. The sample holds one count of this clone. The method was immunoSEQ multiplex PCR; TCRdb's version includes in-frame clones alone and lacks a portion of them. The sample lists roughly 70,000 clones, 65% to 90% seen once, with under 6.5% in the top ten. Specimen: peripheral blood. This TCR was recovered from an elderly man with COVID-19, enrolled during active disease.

The chain's CDR3 is CASSPGQGNTEAFF. The CDR3 DNA reads TGTGCCAGCAGCCCGGGACAGGGGAACACTGAAGCTTTCTTT. The rearrangement links TRBV11-1 to TRBJ1-1; 9 positions match TRBD1. The CDR3 is made up of 14 amino acids. V dropped 5 bases and J dropped 1; count of bases not matched to a gene: 2. From germline, CDR1 is SGHAT and CDR2 FQDESV (reference sequence).